The present T cell receptor (beta chain) was sequenced within a study of blood T cell repertoires in COVID-19. Residents of 20 to 25 US areas, aged 18 to 89 years, made up the participants. Cohort assignment relied on participant-reported clinical history. Symptom resolution, clearance, or two negative PCRs marked the recovered donors of Cohort 3. Per the original methods: Estimation of nucleated cell counts relied on the amplification of reference gene primers. Data came from immunoSEQ multiplex PCR; TCRdb stores just in-frame clones and leaves some out. V and J calls and clone size are given by that table; D and trimming were obtained from the DNA. The data show some 300,000 clones, over 75% seen once. Trimming took off 5 bases at V and 8 bases at J, with 12 bases between the two ends. There are 12 residues in the CDR3. Germline V gives CDR1 LNHDA, CDR2 SQIVND (reference sequence).

This TCR was recovered from a woman in her twenties or thirties who had recovered from COVID-19. This chain uses TRBV19 with TRBJ1-1, with a weak D call TRBD1 (6 bases). Sequenced: PBMCs or T cells enriched from blood (not recorded which). CDR3 sequence reads: CASSVRGGEAFF. In nucleotides, the CDR3 is TGTGCCAGTAGTGTCAGGGGCGGCGAAGCTTTCTTT.